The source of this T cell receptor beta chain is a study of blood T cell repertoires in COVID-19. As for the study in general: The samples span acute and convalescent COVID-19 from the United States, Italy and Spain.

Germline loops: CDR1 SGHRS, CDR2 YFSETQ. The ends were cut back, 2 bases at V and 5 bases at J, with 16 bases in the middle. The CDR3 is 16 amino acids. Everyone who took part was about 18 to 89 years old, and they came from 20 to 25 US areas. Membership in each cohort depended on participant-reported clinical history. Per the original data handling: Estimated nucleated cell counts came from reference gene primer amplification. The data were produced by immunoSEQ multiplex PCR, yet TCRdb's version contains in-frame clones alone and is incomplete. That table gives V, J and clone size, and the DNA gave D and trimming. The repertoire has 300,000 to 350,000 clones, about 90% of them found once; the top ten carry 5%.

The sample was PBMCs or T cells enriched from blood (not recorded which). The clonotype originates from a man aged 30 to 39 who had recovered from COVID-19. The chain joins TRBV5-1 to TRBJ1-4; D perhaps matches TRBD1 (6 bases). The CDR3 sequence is CASSLFSTGYNEKLFF. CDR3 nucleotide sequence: TGCGCCAGCAGCTTATTCTCGACAGGCTACAATGAAAAACTGTTTTTT.